The source of this TCR beta chain is a study of CD8+ T cells in alopecia areata. This clone appeared a few times. Extraction of RNA preceded its reverse transcription into cDNA, which served as the sequencing template. Measured with immunoSEQ multiplex PCR; TCRdb has only the in-frame clones, and not every one. This table holds about 120,000 clones, about two fifths found once. The receptor comes from a human donor with alopecia areata. Input material: CD4+ T cells sorted from blood.

CDR3 sequence: CASSSPRTGNNQPQHF. The DNA for the CDR3 is TGTGCCAGCAGCTCCCCTCGGACAGGGAACAATCAGCCCCAGCATTTT. The chain is built from TRBV28 and TRBJ1-5, with 8 bases identical to TRBD1. Germline V lookup: CDR1 MDHEN, CDR2 SYDVKM. Unmatched junction bases numbered 10, after V lost 6 bases and J lost 3 bases. The CDR3 spans 16 residues.